These T cell receptor beta chains were read from a single sample in a study of post-analysis software for immune sequencing data. TCRdb reprocessed the PCR reads with MiXCR, giving one entry per CDR3 protein. This table holds 750,000 to 950,000 distinct CDR3 sequences, roughly 50% found once. The sequenced sample consisted of blood. All receptors derive from a girl aged 5 to 17 with multiple sclerosis. Each CDR3 is given with its conserved first and last residue. A D gene is named only where the DNA matches it firmly. For some rows the clone size is stated as once, few or many, or as a class when expanded; others skip it.

v_gene: TRBV20-1
j_gene: TRBJ2-4
len: 17
abundance: few
d_gene: .
CDR3nt: TGCTCCCCCCGGGGGCGGGGCTTGGGGAGCGCCAAAAACATTCAGTACTTC
CDR3aa: CSPRGRGLGSAKNIQYF

v_gene: TRBV6-4
j_gene: TRBJ1-5
len: 16
abundance: .
d_gene: .
CDR3nt: TGTGCCAGCAGTGACTCGTTAAGGGCTAGCAATCAGCCCCAGCATTTT
CDR3aa: CASSDSLRASNQPQHF

v_gene: TRBV20-1
j_gene: TRBJ2-1
len: 21
abundance: few
d_gene: .
CDR3nt: TGCAGTGCTAGAGTAGTCCAAGTCCCTTCTCGACTATACCGGGGGCACAATGAGCAGTTCTTC
CDR3aa: CSARVVQVPSRLYRGHNEQFF

v_gene: TRBV12-3/TRBV12-4
j_gene: TRBJ2-3
len: 16
abundance: .
d_gene: TRBD2
CDR3nt: TGTGCCAGCAGTTTTTGGTCCAGCGGGAGTGCAGATGCGCAGTATTTT
CDR3aa: CASSFWSSGSADAQYF

v_gene: TRBV12-3/TRBV12-4
j_gene: TRBJ2-5
len: 15
abundance: .
d_gene: TRBD1
CDR3nt: TGTGCCAGCAGTTTAATAAGGACAGGGTGGGAGACCCAGTACTTC
CDR3aa: CASSLIRTGWETQYF

v_gene: TRBV4-2
j_gene: TRBJ2-3
len: 16
abundance: .
d_gene: .
CDR3nt: TGTGCCAGCAGCCAAGAATTGCGAGTCAGCACAGATACGCAGTATTTT
CDR3aa: CASSQELRVSTDTQYF

v_gene: TRBV12-3/TRBV12-4
j_gene: TRBJ2-3
len: 15
abundance: .
d_gene: .
CDR3nt: TGTGCCAGCAGTTTCGAGAGAGTTGGAGCAGATGCGGAATATTTT
CDR3aa: CASSFERVGADAEYF

v_gene: TRBV12-3/TRBV12-4
j_gene: TRBJ1-5
len: 14
abundance: .
d_gene: .
CDR3nt: TGTGCCAGCAGTTTAAGTCCTTCCAATCAGCCCCAGCATTTT
CDR3aa: CASSLSPSNQPQHF

v_gene: TRBV4-2
j_gene: TRBJ2-1
len: 15
abundance: few
d_gene: TRBD2
CDR3nt: TGTGCCAGCAGCCGGACTAGCGGGAGAGGGATTGAGCAGTTCTTC
CDR3aa: CASSRTSGRGIEQFF

v_gene: TRBV12-3/TRBV12-4
j_gene: TRBJ2-7
len: 16
abundance: few
d_gene: .
CDR3nt: TGTGCCAGCAGTCCCTTTTGGTCGGGCGATATCTACGAGCAGTACTTC
CDR3aa: CASSPFWSGDIYEQYF

v_gene: TRBV20-1
j_gene: TRBJ2-3
len: 13
abundance: .
d_gene: TRBD2
CDR3nt: TGCAGTGTTCTAGCGGGGAACACAGATACGCAGTATTTT
CDR3aa: CSVLAGNTDTQYF

v_gene: TRBV30
j_gene: TRBJ2-1
len: 11
abundance: few
d_gene: .
CDR3nt: TGTGCCTGGAGTGTAGAGGCGGGACAGTTCTTC
CDR3aa: CAWSVEAGQFF

v_gene: TRBV27
j_gene: TRBJ2-7
len: 13
abundance: .
d_gene: .
CDR3nt: TGTGCCAGCCACCCGAGGGACGGCTACGAGCAGTACTTC
CDR3aa: CASHPRDGYEQYF

v_gene: TRBV20-1
j_gene: TRBJ2-1
len: 14
abundance: .
d_gene: TRBD2
CDR3nt: TGCAGTGCTACGGGACTAGACTCCTACAATGAGCAGTTCTTC
CDR3aa: CSATGLDSYNEQFF

v_gene: TRBV28
j_gene: TRBJ1-2
len: 14
abundance: .
d_gene: .
CDR3nt: TGTGCCAGCAGTTTTGCAGGGTTGCGGTTTGGCTACACCTTC
CDR3aa: CASSFAGLRFGYTF

v_gene: TRBV12-3/TRBV12-4
j_gene: TRBJ2-7
len: 13
abundance: .
d_gene: TRBD1
CDR3nt: TGTGCCAGCAGGACAGGGGGCGGGTACGAGCAGTACTTC
CDR3aa: CASRTGGGYEQYF

v_gene: TRBV5-1
j_gene: TRBJ1-5
len: 17
abundance: few
d_gene: TRBD1
CDR3nt: TGCGCCAGCAGCTTGGTAGGTGGACAGGGTTCGGGGCAGCCCCAGCATTTT
CDR3aa: CASSLVGGQGSGQPQHF

v_gene: TRBV11-2
j_gene: TRBJ2-3
len: 12
abundance: .
d_gene: .
CDR3nt: TGTGCCAGCAGTCCCGAGGGTATTACGCAGTATTTT
CDR3aa: CASSPEGITQYF

v_gene: TRBV5-4
j_gene: TRBJ2-7
len: 15
abundance: few
d_gene: TRBD2
CDR3nt: TGTGCCAGCAGCGAAAAGCGGGAGGTGCACTACGAGCAGTACTTC
CDR3aa: CASSEKREVHYEQYF

v_gene: TRBV29-1
j_gene: TRBJ1-1
len: 16
abundance: few
d_gene: TRBD1
CDR3nt: TGCAGCGTTGGGCGGACAGGGGTGGTCCAAAACACTGAAGCTTTCTTT
CDR3aa: CSVGRTGVVQNTEAFF

v_gene: TRBV20-1
j_gene: TRBJ2-1
len: 15
abundance: .
d_gene: .
CDR3nt: TGCAGTGCAACTAGCTCTGATGACACCTACAATGAGCAGTTCTTC
CDR3aa: CSATSSDDTYNEQFF

v_gene: TRBV5-1
j_gene: TRBJ2-3
len: 13
abundance: .
d_gene: .
CDR3nt: TGCGCCAGCGCGGCATATAGCGCAGATACGCAGTATTTT
CDR3aa: CASAAYSADTQYF

v_gene: TRBV20-1
j_gene: TRBJ2-1
len: 11
abundance: few
d_gene: .
CDR3nt: TGCAGTGCTAGAGATTTGGGGGAGCAGTTCTTC
CDR3aa: CSARDLGEQFF

v_gene: TRBV24-1
j_gene: TRBJ2-7
len: 13
abundance: few
d_gene: .
CDR3nt: TGTGCCACCAGTGATGAGATCTCCTACGAGCAGTACTTC
CDR3aa: CATSDEISYEQYF

v_gene: TRBV7-9
j_gene: TRBJ2-3
len: 12
abundance: many
d_gene: .
CDR3nt: TGTGCCAGCAGCTCATCCCCGGATACGCAGTATTTT
CDR3aa: CASSSSPDTQYF

v_gene: TRBV28
j_gene: TRBJ2-7
len: 14
abundance: once
d_gene: .
CDR3nt: TGTGCCAGCAGTGTCGGGACGGAGGCCTACGAGCAGTACTTC
CDR3aa: CASSVGTEAYEQYF

v_gene: TRBV14
j_gene: TRBJ2-5
len: 15
abundance: .
d_gene: TRBD2
CDR3nt: TGTGCCAGCAGCCAAGATCGGACTAGCCGGGAGACCCAGTACTTC
CDR3aa: CASSQDRTSRETQYF

v_gene: TRBV7-8
j_gene: TRBJ1-5
len: 17
abundance: .
d_gene: TRBD1
CDR3nt: TGTGCCAGCAGCTTAGCGGGACAGGGGACCGCTGGTGGAACCCAGCATTTT
CDR3aa: CASSLAGQGTAGGTQHF

v_gene: TRBV29-1
j_gene: TRBJ2-7
len: 13
abundance: few
d_gene: .
CDR3nt: TGCAGCGCCGAGGGTCAGGGGAGCTACGAGCAGTACTTC
CDR3aa: CSAEGQGSYEQYF

v_gene: TRBV29-1
j_gene: TRBJ2-5
len: 13
abundance: .
d_gene: TRBD2
CDR3nt: TGCAGCGTTGATGGGGAGGGACAAGAGACCCAGTACTTC
CDR3aa: CSVDGEGQETQYF

v_gene: TRBV12-3/TRBV12-4
j_gene: TRBJ2-7
len: 12
abundance: .
d_gene: TRBD2
CDR3nt: TGTGCCAGCAGCGGGAGGGCCGATGAGCAGTACTTC
CDR3aa: CASSGRADEQYF

v_gene: TRBV15
j_gene: TRBJ2-3
len: 18
abundance: few
d_gene: TRBD1
CDR3nt: TGTGCCACCAGCTTAGTCACTAGGGACAGTGCTAGCACAGATACGCAGTATTTT
CDR3aa: CATSLVTRDSASTDTQYF

v_gene: TRBV5-6
j_gene: TRBJ1-2
len: 13
abundance: few
d_gene: .
CDR3nt: TGTGCCAGCAGCTTGGGTTCGAGCTATGGCTACACCTTC
CDR3aa: CASSLGSSYGYTF

v_gene: TRBV20-1
j_gene: TRBJ2-3
len: 10
abundance: .
d_gene: .
CDR3nt: TGCAGTGCTAGTAAATATACGCAGTATTTT
CDR3aa: CSASKYTQYF

v_gene: TRBV2
j_gene: TRBJ2-3
len: 14
abundance: .
d_gene: .
CDR3nt: TGTGCCAGCAGTGATGGGAGGTTTGCAGATACGCAGTATTTT
CDR3aa: CASSDGRFADTQYF

v_gene: TRBV7-2
j_gene: TRBJ2-7
len: 15
abundance: .
d_gene: .
CDR3nt: TGTGCCAGCAGCTTATATTGGGACTCATCCTACGAGCAGTACTTC
CDR3aa: CASSLYWDSSYEQYF

v_gene: TRBV7-9
j_gene: TRBJ2-3
len: 17
abundance: few
d_gene: .
CDR3nt: TGTGCCAGCAGCTTAGTACTCCGGACCGGTAGCACAGATACGCAGTATTTT
CDR3aa: CASSLVLRTGSTDTQYF

v_gene: TRBV7-9
j_gene: TRBJ2-7
len: 14
abundance: .
d_gene: TRBD1
CDR3nt: TGTGCCAGCGGTGGTTGGGACAGACCCTACGAGCAGTACTTC
CDR3aa: CASGGWDRPYEQYF

v_gene: TRBV2
j_gene: TRBJ2-7
len: 15
abundance: .
d_gene: TRBD2
CDR3nt: TGTGCCAGCAGACCCTTTAGCGGGGGCTCCTACGAGCAGTACTTC
CDR3aa: CASRPFSGGSYEQYF

v_gene: TRBV7-3
j_gene: TRBJ1-1
len: 13
abundance: .
d_gene: .
CDR3nt: TGTGCCAGCAGCTTCCACCCCGGGGCAGAGGCTTTCTTT
CDR3aa: CASSFHPGAEAFF

v_gene: TRBV6-5
j_gene: TRBJ1-3
len: 16
abundance: .
d_gene: .
CDR3nt: TGTGCCAGCAGTCGCGGGACAAATCAGGCTGGAAACACCATATATTTT
CDR3aa: CASSRGTNQAGNTIYF

v_gene: TRBV7-6
j_gene: TRBJ2-6
len: 16
abundance: .
d_gene: TRBD2
CDR3nt: TGTGCCAGCAGCTTATTGTACAGGGCGGGGGGCAACGTCCTGACTTTC
CDR3aa: CASSLLYRAGGNVLTF

v_gene: TRBV20-1
j_gene: TRBJ2-7
len: 15
abundance: few
d_gene: TRBD2
CDR3nt: TGCAGTGCTAGAGAGGGACTACGAAGCGTCTACGAGCAGTACTTC
CDR3aa: CSAREGLRSVYEQYF

v_gene: TRBV20-1
j_gene: TRBJ2-3
len: 13
abundance: .
d_gene: TRBD2
CDR3nt: TGCAGTGCTAAATTAGCGGGAGCAGATACGCAGTATTTT
CDR3aa: CSAKLAGADTQYF

v_gene: TRBV13
j_gene: TRBJ2-1
len: 16
abundance: .
d_gene: .
CDR3nt: TGTGCCACCTCCTGGGGGAGACTCGGAACCTACAATGAGCAGTTCTTC
CDR3aa: CATSWGRLGTYNEQFF

v_gene: TRBV29-1
j_gene: TRBJ1-1
len: 14
abundance: .
d_gene: .
CDR3nt: TGCAGCGTAGAACTGACGGGAATGAACACTGAAGCTTTCTTT
CDR3aa: CSVELTGMNTEAFF

v_gene: TRBV20-1
j_gene: TRBJ2-5
len: 15
abundance: once
d_gene: .
CDR3nt: TGCAGTGCTAGAGATGGAGATAGCGGCCAAGAGACCCAGTACTTC
CDR3aa: CSARDGDSGQETQYF

v_gene: TRBV11-2
j_gene: TRBJ2-3
len: 15
abundance: .
d_gene: .
CDR3nt: TGTGCCAGCAGCCCCGGGGCAAGGAGCACAGATACGCAGTATTTT
CDR3aa: CASSPGARSTDTQYF

v_gene: TRBV29-1
j_gene: TRBJ1-2
len: 12
abundance: .
d_gene: .
CDR3nt: TGCAGCGTTGTATCAGGGTGGGAGAGCTACACCTTC
CDR3aa: CSVVSGWESYTF

v_gene: TRBV30
j_gene: TRBJ1-2
len: 14
abundance: .
d_gene: .
CDR3nt: TGTGCCTGGATCCTCCCGAGGGCGCGAAATGGCTACACCTTC
CDR3aa: CAWILPRARNGYTF

v_gene: TRBV18
j_gene: TRBJ1-2
len: 12
abundance: .
d_gene: .
CDR3nt: TGTGCCAGCTCACCTTTGAGCGATGGCTACACCTTC
CDR3aa: CASSPLSDGYTF

v_gene: TRBV5-1
j_gene: TRBJ2-5
len: 15
abundance: .
d_gene: .
CDR3nt: TGCGCCAGCAGCCTAGGATCAAGGAGGCAAGAGACCCAGTACTTC
CDR3aa: CASSLGSRRQETQYF

v_gene: TRBV6-6
j_gene: TRBJ1-2
len: 14
abundance: .
d_gene: .
CDR3nt: TGTGCCAGCAGTTCCTTACAGGAAAACTATGGCTACACCTTC
CDR3aa: CASSSLQENYGYTF